This T cell receptor (beta chain) came from a study of T cell responses to AZD1222 COVID-19 vaccine. As for the study in general: Analysis merged second doses at about 4 or about 12 weeks.

Comment on this clone: The antigen remains unidentified.

TCRdb's copy holds only in-frame clones and misses some; the assay was immunoSEQ multiplex PCR. Of 110,000 to 150,000 clones detected, 80% to 90% appear once; the ten largest clones hold nearly 3.5%. Study outcomes and limitations: Spike-specific TCR breadth and depth both grew after two AZD1222 doses. Vaccine-associated CD4 TCRs ranged over spike, dominating at 160-218 and 743-854. Among AZD1222 vaccinees, only five or six were seropositive at baseline.

The clonotype originates from an adult in good health. Here the sequenced sample was peripheral blood, taken on day 0 of AZD1222 vaccination.

CDR3 bases: TGCGCCAGCAGTGCCGCGGGACTAGCGGGATATACCGGGGAGCTGTTTTTT. The encoded protein is CASSAAGLAGYTGELFF. The rearrangement joins TRBV10-1 to TRBJ2-2, with 13 bases aligning to TRBD2. The CDR3 totals 17 residues. Germline V lookup: CDR1 WNHNN, CDR2 SYGVQD (reference sequence). The V gene end was trimmed by 4 bases and the J gene end by 5 bases; junction bases not matched to a gene: 7.